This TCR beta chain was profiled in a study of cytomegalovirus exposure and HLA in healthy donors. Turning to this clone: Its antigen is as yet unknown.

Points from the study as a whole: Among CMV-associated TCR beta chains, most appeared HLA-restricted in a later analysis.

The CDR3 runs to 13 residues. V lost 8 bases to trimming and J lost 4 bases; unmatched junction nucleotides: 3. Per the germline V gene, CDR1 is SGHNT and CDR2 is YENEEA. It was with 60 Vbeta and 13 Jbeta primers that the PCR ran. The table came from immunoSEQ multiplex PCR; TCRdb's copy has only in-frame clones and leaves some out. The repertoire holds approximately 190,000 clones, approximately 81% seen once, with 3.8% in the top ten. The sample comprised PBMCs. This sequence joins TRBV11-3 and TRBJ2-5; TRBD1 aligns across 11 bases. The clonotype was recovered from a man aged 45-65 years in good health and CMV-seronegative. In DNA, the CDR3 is TGTGCCAGCGGGACAGGGGGAGGAGAGACCCAGTACTTC. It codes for CASGTGGGETQYF.